This T cell receptor (beta chain) came from a study of blood T cell repertoires in COVID-19. Study overall: COVID-19 samples from acute and convalescent phases originated in the United States, Italy and Spain.

The repertoire was sequenced with immunoSEQ multiplex PCR; TCRdb's copy has only in-frame clones and lacks some. This sample yields some 94,000 clones, of which approximately 70% are seen a single time; roughly 25% belongs to the top ten. Trimming cost V 1 base and J 2 bases; bases outside gene matches: 5. CDR3 size: 17 residues. Germline V gives CDR1 MDHEN, CDR2 SYDVKM. The sequenced material came from peripheral blood. The receptor was derived from an older woman in a cohort sampled during active or convalescent COVID-19. The chain couples TRBV28 to TRBJ2-5, with 12 bases aligning to TRBD2. CDR3 protein: CASSLLTTSGGQETQYF. Here the CDR3 DNA reads TGTGCCAGCAGTTTATTGACGACTAGCGGGGGACAAGAGACCCAGTACTTC.